Below are 17 T cell receptor beta chains sequenced from a single sample in a study of cytomegalovirus exposure and HLA in healthy donors (dated by TCRdb to the late 2010s). The method was the immunoSEQ multiplex PCR assay. For the multiplex PCR, a mixture combining 60 forward primers for TCR Vbeta segments and 13 reverse primers for TCR Jbeta segments was used. TCRdb's version of the immuneACCESS table is confined to in-frame rearrangements and falls short of the full clone set. An unresolved V gene accounts for under half of the shortfall where checked; the remainder is of unknown origin. The sample profile shows 150,000 or so clones; more than 70% of them were found once. In total, the top ten clones hold roughly 8.2% of the sample. Sequences were obtained from PBMCs. The receptors come from a woman in her thirties or forties in good health and CMV-seropositive.

This clone showed up just once. The chain is built from TRBV11-3 and TRBJ2-2, with 16 bases fitting TRBD2. The germline gives CDR1 SGHNT, CDR2 YENEEA. Unmatched junction bases numbered 13, after V lost 8 bases and J lost 7 bases. The CDR3 contains 18 residues. The CDR3 region is CASGSGLAGGPGIGELFF. CDR3 nucleotides: TGTGCCAGCGGCTCGGGACTAGCGGGAGGGCCGGGGATCGGGGAGCTGTTTTTT.

This clone has just a few counts. The chain has TRBV21-1 and TRBJ2-1; the table names TRBD2, a call not compared with the DNA. TRBV21-1 is tagged as a pseudogene. The CDR3 runs to 14 residues. CDR3 in DNA: TGTGCCAGCAGCTACCGTAGCGGGTTTAATGAGCAGTTCTTC. It encodes CASSYRSGFNEQFF.

This sequence joins TRBV7-6 and TRBJ2-5, with D possibly matching TRBD2 (6 bases). The CDR3 sequence is 14 residues long. The germline CDR1 and CDR2 sequences are SGHVS and FNYEAQ. Trimming stripped 2 bases from V and 5 bases from J, with 12 bases between. CDR3 protein: CASSLLREPETQYF. DNA of the CDR3: TGTGCCAGCAGCTTACTCCGGGAGCCTGAGACCCAGTACTTC.

V gene TRBV6-1 combines with J gene TRBJ1-4, with 7 bases fitting TRBD1. The germline gives CDR1 MNHNS, CDR2 SASEGT. The CDR3 is 14 residues long. Germline trimming cut 6 bases from V and 8 bases from J; bases unmatched to any gene: 9. The CDR3 reads CASRQGQIIEKLFF. The CDR3 DNA sequence: TGTGCCAGCAGACAGGGACAGATTATCGAAAAACTGTTTTTT.

The rearrangement joins TRBV7-2 to TRBJ2-7; 11 bases align to TRBD2. CDR1 is SGHTA, CDR2 FQGNSA, per germline. With V trimmed by 4 bases and J by 5 bases, 7 bases remained unmatched. CDR3 size: 15 residues. CDR3 DNA: TGTGCCAGCAGCTCGACTAGCGGGGCGGCCAACGAGCAGTACTTC. It is translated as CASSSTSGAANEQYF.

V usage is TRBV19 and J usage is TRBJ2-1; 9 positions agree with TRBD2. The CDR3 runs to 15 residues. Germline CDR1 LNHDA, CDR2 SQIVND (reference sequence). J gave up 0 bases and V 4 bases, and 1 base lay outside the gene matches. DNA of the CDR3: TGTGCCAGTAGTAGTAGCGGGAGCTCCTACAATGAGCAGTTCTTC. Amino acid sequence: CASSSSGSSYNEQFF.

Here the CDR3 reads CASSLQDSYPEQYF. The CDR3 DNA reads TGTGCCAGCAGTTTGCAGGACAGTTACCCCGAGCAGTACTTC. The chain couples TRBV27 to TRBJ2-7; D is possibly TRBD1 (6 bases). The CDR3 has 14 amino acids. From germline, CDR1 is MNHEY and CDR2 SMNVEV (reference sequence). V lost 3 bases to trimming and J lost 6 bases, with 15 bases between them.

The chain has TRBV19 and TRBJ2-2; 7 positions match TRBD1. CDR1 is LNHDA, CDR2 SQIVND, per germline (reference sequence). V shed 4 bases, J shed 3 bases, and the junction held 2 bases outside the gene matches. This CDR3 has 14 amino acids. DNA of the CDR3: TGTGCCAGTAGTACACAGGGGTACACCGGGGAGCTGTTTTTT. Amino acid sequence: CASSTQGYTGELFF. The variable domain in full, with the rest retrieved from reference TRBV19 and TRBJ2-2, is DGGITQSPKYLFRKEGQNVTLSCEQNLNHDAMYWYRQDPGQGLRLIYYSQIVNDFQKGDIAEGYSVSREKKESFPLTVTSAQKNPTAFYLCASSTQGYTGELFFGEGSRLTVL.

The chain recombines TRBV28 with TRBJ2-3; D ambiguous. CDR3 length: 12 amino acids. The V gene's germline CDR1 is MDHEN and CDR2 SYDVKM. V dropped 8 bases and J dropped 10 bases, with 16 bases sitting between them. CDR3 residues: CASGSTPRSQYF. The CDR3 DNA sequence: TGTGCCAGCGGATCAACTCCCAGGTCGCAGTATTTT.

This chain links TRBV19 with TRBJ2-5; TRBD2 agrees at 10 bases. The CDR3 has 15 residues. The V gene's germline CDR1 is LNHDA and CDR2 SQIVND (reference sequence). With V trimmed by 5 bases and J by 4 bases, 7 bases remained unmatched. In DNA form, the CDR3 reads TGTGCCAGTAGTGGGCCTAGCGGGAGTATAGAGACCCAGTACTTC. It is translated as CASSGPSGSIETQYF.

Only a few counts were recorded for this clone. The chain employs TRBV2 and TRBJ1-1; 8 nucleotides line up with TRBD1. CDR1 and CDR2 (germline): SNHLY, FYNNEI. There are 13 residues in the CDR3. V dropped 5 bases and J dropped 11; count of bases not matched to a gene: 10. The CDR3 nucleotides read TGTGCCAGCAGTCTGGACAGGGAGGGTGGGGCTTTCTTT. As protein: CASSLDREGGAFF.

This chain joins TRBV29-1 and TRBJ2-5; D might be TRBD1 (5 bases). The J call may be faulty, since TRBJ2-7 better matches the DNA end. The length of the CDR3 is 13 residues. The germline V gene encodes CDR1 SQVTM and CDR2 ANQGSEA. This CDR3 reads CSVVWGNRYEQYF. The CDR3 bases are TGCAGCGTTGTATGGGGCAATCGGTACGAGCAGTACTTC.

The rearrangement joins TRBV4-1 to TRBJ2-2, with 11 nucleotides matching TRBD1. This CDR3 region has 18 residues. CDR1 MGHRA and CDR2 YSYEKL come from the germline V gene. V was clipped by 0 bases and J by 6 bases; unmatched bases: 9. The CDR3 region has the DNA TGCGCCAGCAGCCAAGAACCACCGGGACAGGGGGGACCCGGGGAGCTGTTTTTT. As protein: CASSQEPPGQGGPGELFF.

V is TRBV4-3 and J is TRBJ2-6; D remains ambiguous. Germline lookup yields CDR1 LGHNA and CDR2 YSLEER. The CDR3 loop spans 15 amino acids. Trimming shortened V by 5 bases and J by 1 base, and 9 bases separated the two germline ends. CDR3 coding DNA: TGCGCCAGCAGCTCCCGGGTTTCTGGGGCCAACGTCCTGACTTTC. It yields the protein CASSSRVSGANVLTF.

This chain joins TRBV29-1 and TRBJ2-1; 7 bases map to TRBD2. This CDR3 spans 14 amino acids. The V gene's germline CDR1 is SQVTM and CDR2 ANQGSEA. V was pared by 3 bases and J by 3 bases, with 5 bases of the junction left unmatched. The CDR3 loop reads CSVDRRELYNEQFF. The CDR3 nucleotides read TGCAGCGTTGACCGGCGGGAGCTCTACAATGAGCAGTTCTTC.

The chain links TRBV7-2 to TRBJ2-3; D might be TRBD2 (6 bases). Germline V lookup: CDR1 SGHTA, CDR2 FQGNSA. The length of the CDR3 is 14 residues. Trimming shortened V by 2 bases and J by 4 bases, and 10 bases separated the two germline ends. In nucleotides, the CDR3 is TGTGCCAGCAGCTTATTGCGGGAACCAGATACGCAGTATTTT. This codes for CASSLLREPDTQYF. Based on the CDR3 plus reference TRBV7-2 and TRBJ2-3, the full variable domain is GAGVSQSPSNKVTEKGKDVELRCDPISGHTALYWYRQSLGQGLEFLIYFQGNSAPDKSGLPSDRFSAERTGGSVSTLTIQRTQQEDSAVYLCASSLLREPDTQYFGPGTRLTVL.

CDR3 coding DNA: TGTGCCAGCAGCACCGGGACAGGGCCCTACGAGCAGTACTTC. It codes for CASSTGTGPYEQYF. The rearrangement joins TRBV7-2 to TRBJ2-7, with 9 bases matching TRBD1. The CDR3 has 14 residues. The ends lost 5 bases at V and 2 bases at J; junction bases unmatched: 4. Germline assignment: CDR1 SGHTA and CDR2 FQGNSA.